The 20 T cell receptor beta chains listed next were all sequenced from one sample in a study of cytotoxic CD8 clonotypes in ibrutinib-treated CLL. Sequenced by immunoSEQ multiplex PCR; TCRdb stores in-frame clones only, minus some. The table includes 90,000 to 100,000 clones, approximately 78% detected once. This material consisted of PBMCs, taken after 12 months of ibrutinib treatment. These receptors were collected from a human donor with chronic lymphocytic leukemia.

The rearrangement links TRBV30 to TRBJ1-1; D call uncertain. This CDR3 has 13 amino acids. Per germline, CDR1 GTSNPN and CDR2 SVGIG (reference sequence). V was pared by 0 bases and J by 0 bases, with 5 bases between. CDR3 sequence: CAWSVRVNTEAFF. CDR3 sequence (DNA): TGTGCCTGGAGTGTACGAGTGAACACTGAAGCTTTCTTT. The variable domain in full, completed from reference TRBV30 and TRBJ1-1, reads SQTIHQWPATLVQPVGSPLSLECTVEGTSNPNLYWYRQAAGRGLQLLFYSVGIGQISSEVPQNLSASRPQDRQFILSSKKLLLSDSGFYLCAWSVRVNTEAFFGQGTRLTVV.

The rearrangement joins TRBV10-2 to TRBJ1-1; D is unresolved. Trimming cost V 3 bases and J 6 bases, with 17 bases left between them. The germline CDR1 and CDR2 sequences are WSHSY and SAAADI. The CDR3 runs to 15 residues. The CDR3 DNA is TGCGCCAGCAGTGATCCGGGAGCAACTGGCGCTGAAGCTTTCTTT. Encoded protein: CASSDPGATGAEAFF.

V and J are TRBV5-1 and TRBJ2-2; possibly TRBD2 for D (5 bases). CDR3 size: 13 residues. The germline V gene has CDR1 SGHRS and CDR2 YFSETQ. Trimming cost V 3 bases and J 6 bases, with 9 bases left between them. CDR3 region: CASSWLASGELFF. For the CDR3, the DNA is TGCGCCAGCAGCTGGCTAGCTTCCGGGGAGCTGTTTTTT.

The sample holds one count of this clone. The chain carries TRBV7-2 and TRBJ2-5; possibly TRBD1 or TRBD2 for D (5 bases each). The germline V gene has CDR1 SGHTA and CDR2 FQGNSA. V gave up 5 bases and J gave up 1 base, with 8 bases separating them. The CDR3 has 13 amino acids. CDR3 in DNA: TGTGCCAGCAGCCCGGGACGCCAAGAGACCCAGTACTTC. As protein: CASSPGRQETQYF.

The CDR3 nucleotides read TGTGCCTGGACCAAAGGGACAGTCAATGAGCAGTTCTTC. Amino acid sequence: CAWTKGTVNEQFF. This chain links TRBV30 with TRBJ2-1; 7 positions match TRBD1. The CDR3 length is 13 residues. Trimming removed 4 bases from V and 6 bases from J; junction bases left unmatched: 6. Germline lookup yields CDR1 GTSNPN and CDR2 SVGIG (reference sequence).

The CDR3 bases are TGTGCCAGCAGTCGCCAGGGGGTCTCCTCCTACGAGCAGTACTTC. Translation: CASSRQGVSSYEQYF. The V and J genes are TRBV13 and TRBJ2-7; 7 bases are shared with TRBD1. The trim removed 6 bases at V and 0 bases at J, leaving 8 bases unmatched. The CDR3 is 15 amino acids. Germline-derived CDR1 and CDR2 are PRHDT and FYEKMQ (reference sequence).

Comment on this clone: The same CDR3 is also encoded by other DNA sequences in this sample. The rearrangement links TRBV30 to TRBJ2-3; no firm D call. The CDR3 extends over 13 amino acids. The germline gives CDR1 GTSNPN, CDR2 SVGIG (reference sequence). Trimming took 2 bases from V and 1 from J, leaving 7 bases between them. The CDR3 here is CAWSRPGTDTQYF. For the CDR3, the DNA is TGTGCCTGGAGTCGCCCTGGCACAGATACGCAGTATTTT.

This clone occurred a few times. The chain links TRBV5-1 to TRBJ1-4; 7 nucleotides match TRBD1. CDR1 SGHRS and CDR2 YFSETQ come from the germline V gene. V gave up 0 bases and J gave up 10 bases; unmatched junction bases: 15. There are 17 residues in the CDR3. The CDR3 nucleotides read TGCGCCAGCAGCTTGGAAGGGGGCGGTATGAGGAAGGGAAAACTGTTTTTT. It specifies CASSLEGGGMRKGKLFF.

The J gene is TRBJ1-1, the V gene TRBV27, with a possible D match to TRBD1 (5 bases). This CDR3 is 14 amino acids long. Trimming took 6 bases from V and 0 from J, leaving 11 bases between them. Germline V gene sequence: CDR1 MNHEY, CDR2 SMNVEV (reference sequence). This CDR3 is CASRKTVLNTEAFF. DNA of the CDR3: TGTGCCAGCAGGAAGACAGTTTTGAACACTGAAGCTTTCTTT.

This clone was seen just once. The rearrangement links TRBV4-3 to TRBJ2-3; D call uncertain. The germline V and J ends were trimmed by 0 bases and 3 bases, with 7 bases remaining between them. Germline loops: CDR1 LGHNA, CDR2 YSLEER. This CDR3 is 14 amino acids long. The CDR3 nucleotides are TGCGCCAGCAGCCAAGATCTAACGACAGATACGCAGTATTTT. Protein: CASSQDLTTDTQYF.

This clone was seen once. This chain uses TRBV10-3 with TRBJ1-6, with 8 bases matching TRBD1. Germline-derived CDR1 and CDR2 are ENHRY and SYGVKD. The CDR3 extends over 17 amino acids. The trim removed 2 bases at V and 0 bases at J, leaving 3 bases unmatched. The CDR3 nucleotides are TGTGCCATCAGTGAGACAGGGGGGGACTCCTATAATTCACCCCTCCACTTT. Protein product: CAISETGGDSYNSPLHF.

The table lists this clone with many counts. This CDR3 is also generated by other DNA sequences in the sample. This chain joins TRBV7-2 and TRBJ1-5; the D gene is possibly TRBD1 (6 bases). This CDR3 has 13 residues. Germline CDR1 is SGHTA and CDR2 is FQGNSA. V dropped 3 bases and J dropped 4 bases, with 7 bases sitting between them. DNA for the CDR3: TGTGCCAGCAGCTTGACAGGAAATCAGCCCCAGCATTTT. It is translated as CASSLTGNQPQHF.

This clone occurred once. The chain couples TRBV5-1 to TRBJ2-3, with D maybe TRBD2 (5 bases). The CDR3 covers 14 residues. Germline CDR1 reads SGHRS; CDR2 reads YFSETQ. Trimming shortened V by 3 bases and J by 4 bases, and 12 bases separated the two germline ends. The CDR3 bases are TGCGCCAGCAGCTCAGCCGGGGTCCCAGATACGCAGTATTTT. Residues: CASSSAGVPDTQYF.

The chain combines TRBV28 with TRBJ2-6; D is undetermined. Germline V CDR1 and CDR2: MDHEN, SYDVKM. V was clipped by 5 bases and J by 0 bases, with 5 bases between them. There are 14 residues in the CDR3. CDR3 nucleotides: TGTGCCAGCAGTCGTAGCTCTGGGGCCAACGTCCTGACTTTC. This gives the protein CASSRSSGANVLTF.

This chain links TRBV11-2 with TRBJ1-5; tentative D call: TRBD1 (6 bases). Trimming took 3 bases from V and 5 from J, leaving 8 bases between them. Germline assignment: CDR1 SGHAT and CDR2 FQNNGV. The CDR3 is 13 residues long. The CDR3 is CASSFSGDQPQHF. CDR3 coding DNA: TGTGCCAGCAGCTTCTCAGGGGATCAGCCCCAGCATTTT.

In its sample, this clone was seen a few times. This chain joins TRBV5-1 and TRBJ1-1, with D unresolved. Trimming cost V 1 base and J 0 bases, with 7 bases left between them. The V gene's germline CDR1 is SGHRS and CDR2 YFSETQ. CDR3 size: 14 residues. Here the CDR3 DNA reads TGCGCCAGCAGCTTGCAAACCATGAACACTGAAGCTTTCTTT. It encodes CASSLQTMNTEAFF.

The CDR3 loop is CASRGSSYNSPLHF. The CDR3 coding sequence is TGTGCCAGTCGGGGAAGCTCCTATAATTCACCCCTCCACTTT. V gene TRBV2 combines with J gene TRBJ1-6; no clear D gene. Germline CDR1 SNHLY, CDR2 FYNNEI. The CDR3 length is 14 residues. V gave up 9 bases and J gave up 0 bases, with 9 bases separating them. Together with reference TRBV2 and TRBJ1-6, the CDR3 gives the full variable domain: EPEVTQTPSHQVTQMGQEVILRCVPISNHLYFYWYRQILGQKVEFLVSFYNNEISEKSEIFDDQFSVERPDGSNFTLKIRSTKLEDSAMYFCASRGSSYNSPLHFGNGTRLTVT.

V gene TRBV5-1 combines with J gene TRBJ2-2; 10 positions agree with TRBD2. The germline V gene encodes CDR1 SGHRS and CDR2 YFSETQ. J gave up 1 base and V 5 bases, and 5 bases lay outside the gene matches. The CDR3 is 16 residues long. DNA of the CDR3: TGCGCCAGCAGATTTTCTAGCGGGGGGAACACCGGGGAGCTGTTTTTT. It codes for CASRFSSGGNTGELFF.

The chain uses TRBV14 and TRBJ2-1; possible D gene TRBD1, 6 bases. Germline CDR1 SGHDN, CDR2 FVKESK. V dropped 3 bases and J dropped 7 bases, with 7 bases sitting between them. This CDR3 comprises 12 residues. CDR3 in amino acids: CASSHGQNEQFF. CDR3 coding DNA: TGTGCCAGCAGCCACGGACAGAATGAGCAGTTCTTC.

V is TRBV18 and J is TRBJ2-7, with D perhaps TRBD1 (6 bases). The germline V gene encodes CDR1 KGHSH and CDR2 LQKENI. This CDR3 comprises 14 residues. Trimming took 3 bases from V and 4 from J, leaving 13 bases between them. CDR3 protein: CASSPSPTGYEQYF. CDR3 bases: TGTGCCAGCTCACCGTCCCCGACAGGATACGAGCAGTACTTC.